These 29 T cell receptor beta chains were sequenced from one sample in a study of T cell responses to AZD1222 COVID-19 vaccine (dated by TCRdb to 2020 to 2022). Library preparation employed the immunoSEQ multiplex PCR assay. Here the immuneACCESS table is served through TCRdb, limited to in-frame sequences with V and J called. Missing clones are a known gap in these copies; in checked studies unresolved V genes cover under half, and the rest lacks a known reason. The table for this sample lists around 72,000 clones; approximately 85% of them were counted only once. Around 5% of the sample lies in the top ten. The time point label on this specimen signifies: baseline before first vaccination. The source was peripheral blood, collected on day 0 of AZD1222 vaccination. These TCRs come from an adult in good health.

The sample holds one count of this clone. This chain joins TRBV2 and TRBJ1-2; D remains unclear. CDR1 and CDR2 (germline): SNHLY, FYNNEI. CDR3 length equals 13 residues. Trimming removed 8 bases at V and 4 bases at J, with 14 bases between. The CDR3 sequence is CASVYIPTYGYTF. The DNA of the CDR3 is TGTGCCAGCGTCTACATCCCGACCTATGGCTACACCTTC.

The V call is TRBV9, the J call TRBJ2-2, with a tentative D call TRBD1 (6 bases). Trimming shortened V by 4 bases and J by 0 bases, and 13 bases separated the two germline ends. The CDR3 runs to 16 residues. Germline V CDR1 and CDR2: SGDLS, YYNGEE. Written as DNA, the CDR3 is TGTGCCAGCAGCACCGGACAGATGACGAACACCGGGGAGCTGTTTTTT. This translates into CASSTGQMTNTGELFF.

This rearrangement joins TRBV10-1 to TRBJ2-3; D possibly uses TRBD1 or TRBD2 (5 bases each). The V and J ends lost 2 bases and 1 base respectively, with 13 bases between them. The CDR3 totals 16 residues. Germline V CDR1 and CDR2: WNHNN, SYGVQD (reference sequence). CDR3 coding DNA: TGCGCCAGCAGTGAGGGGGGTACCTACCGCACAGATACGCAGTATTTT. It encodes CASSEGGTYRTDTQYF.

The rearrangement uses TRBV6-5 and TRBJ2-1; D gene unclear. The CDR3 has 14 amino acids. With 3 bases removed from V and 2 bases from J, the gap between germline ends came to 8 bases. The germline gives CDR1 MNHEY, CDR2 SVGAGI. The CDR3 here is CASSYMSPYNEQFF. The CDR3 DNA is TGTGCCAGCAGTTATATGAGCCCCTACAATGAGCAGTTCTTC.

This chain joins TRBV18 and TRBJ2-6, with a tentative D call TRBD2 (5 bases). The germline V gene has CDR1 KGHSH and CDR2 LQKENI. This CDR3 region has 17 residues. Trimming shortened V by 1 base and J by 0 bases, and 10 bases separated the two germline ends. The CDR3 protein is CASSPLTTNSGANVLTF. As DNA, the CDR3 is TGTGCCAGCTCACCACTTACGACTAACTCTGGGGCCAACGTCCTGACTTTC.

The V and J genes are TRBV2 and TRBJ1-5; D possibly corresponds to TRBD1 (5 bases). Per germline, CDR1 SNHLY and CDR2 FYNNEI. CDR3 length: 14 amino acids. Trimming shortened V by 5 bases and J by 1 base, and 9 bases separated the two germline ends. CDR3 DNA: TGTGCCAGCAGTAGGGGAGTCAGCAATCAGCCCCAGCATTTT. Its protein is CASSRGVSNQPQHF.

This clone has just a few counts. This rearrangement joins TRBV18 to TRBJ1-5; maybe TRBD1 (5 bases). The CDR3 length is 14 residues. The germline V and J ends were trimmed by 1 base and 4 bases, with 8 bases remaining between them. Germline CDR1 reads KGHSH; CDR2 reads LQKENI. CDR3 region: CASSPLSGNQPQHF. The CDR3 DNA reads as TGTGCCAGCTCACCACTTTCAGGGAATCAGCCCCAGCATTTT.

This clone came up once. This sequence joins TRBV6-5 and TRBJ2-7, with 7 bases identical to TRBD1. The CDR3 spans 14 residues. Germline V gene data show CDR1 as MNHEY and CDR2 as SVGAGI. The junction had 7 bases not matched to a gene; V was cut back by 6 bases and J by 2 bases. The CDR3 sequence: CASSLWQGAYEQYF. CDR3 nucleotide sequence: TGTGCCAGCAGCTTGTGGCAGGGGGCCTACGAGCAGTACTTC.

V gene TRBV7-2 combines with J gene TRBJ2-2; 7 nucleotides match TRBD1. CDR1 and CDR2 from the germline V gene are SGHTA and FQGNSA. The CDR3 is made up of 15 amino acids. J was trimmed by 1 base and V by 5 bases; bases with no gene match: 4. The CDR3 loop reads CASSRDSGNTGELFF. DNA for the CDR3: TGTGCCAGCAGCCGGGACAGCGGGAACACCGGGGAGCTGTTTTTT.

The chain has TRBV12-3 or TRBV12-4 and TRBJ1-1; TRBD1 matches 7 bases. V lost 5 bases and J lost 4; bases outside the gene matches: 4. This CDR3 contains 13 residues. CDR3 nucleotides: TGTGCCAGCAGTCCCGACAGGGCCACTGAAGCTTTCTTT. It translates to CASSPDRATEAFF.

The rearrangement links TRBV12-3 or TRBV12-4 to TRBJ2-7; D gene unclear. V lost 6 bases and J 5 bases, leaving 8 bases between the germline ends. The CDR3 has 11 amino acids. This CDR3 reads CASSFVDEQYF. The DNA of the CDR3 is TGTGCCAGCAGCTTCGTCGACGAGCAGTACTTC.

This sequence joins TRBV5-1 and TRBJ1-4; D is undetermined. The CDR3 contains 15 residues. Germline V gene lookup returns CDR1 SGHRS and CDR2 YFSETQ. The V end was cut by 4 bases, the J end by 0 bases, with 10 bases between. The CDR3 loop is CASSDRYPTNEKLFF. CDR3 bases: TGCGCCAGCAGCGACCGATATCCAACTAATGAAAAACTGTTTTTT.

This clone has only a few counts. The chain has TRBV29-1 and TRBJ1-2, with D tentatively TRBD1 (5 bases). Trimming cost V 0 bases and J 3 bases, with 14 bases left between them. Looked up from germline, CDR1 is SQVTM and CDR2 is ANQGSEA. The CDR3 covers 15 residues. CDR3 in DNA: TGCAGCGTTGAAGATCCCCAGGGAACACACTATGGCTACACCTTC. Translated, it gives CSVEDPQGTHYGYTF.

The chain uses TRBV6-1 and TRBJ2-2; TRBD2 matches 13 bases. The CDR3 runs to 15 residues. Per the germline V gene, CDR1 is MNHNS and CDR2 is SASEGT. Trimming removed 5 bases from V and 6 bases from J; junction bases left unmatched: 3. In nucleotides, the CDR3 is TGTGCCAGCAGTTGGACTAGCGGGGGATCCGGGGAGCTGTTTTTT. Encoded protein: CASSWTSGGSGELFF.

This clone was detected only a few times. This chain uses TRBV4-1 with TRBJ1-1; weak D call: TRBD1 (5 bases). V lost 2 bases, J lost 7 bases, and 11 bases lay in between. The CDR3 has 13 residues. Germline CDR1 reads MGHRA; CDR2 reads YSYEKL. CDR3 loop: CASSQLDSGEAFF. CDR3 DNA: TGCGCCAGCAGCCAACTAGACAGCGGTGAAGCTTTCTTT.

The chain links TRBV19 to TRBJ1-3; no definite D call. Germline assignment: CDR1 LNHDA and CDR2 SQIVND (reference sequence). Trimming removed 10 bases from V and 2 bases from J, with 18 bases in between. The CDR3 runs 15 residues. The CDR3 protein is CATFIGGPAGNTIYF. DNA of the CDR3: TGTGCCACCTTTATCGGAGGGCCCGCTGGAAACACCATATATTTT.

This CDR3 is CASSYTGAGNTIYF. CDR3 coding DNA: TGTGCCAGCAGTTACACAGGGGCTGGAAACACCATATATTTT. The chain is built from TRBV6-5 and TRBJ1-3, with 7 bases aligning to TRBD1. After removal of 2 bases from V and 2 bases from J, the junction contained 0 bases not matched to a gene. Germline values: CDR1 MNHEY, CDR2 SVGAGI. The CDR3 has 14 residues.

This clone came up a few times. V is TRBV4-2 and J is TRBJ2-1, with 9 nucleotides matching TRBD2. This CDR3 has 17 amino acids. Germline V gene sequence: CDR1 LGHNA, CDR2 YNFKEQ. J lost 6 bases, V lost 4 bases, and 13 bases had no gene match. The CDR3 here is CASSPQFVLAGLNEQFF. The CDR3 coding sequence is TGTGCCAGCAGCCCGCAATTTGTACTAGCGGGCCTCAATGAGCAGTTCTTC.

CDR3 coding DNA: TGTGCCAGCAGCGTAGTCGGGGACGGTGAAAAACTGTTTTTT. It translates to CASSVVGDGEKLFF. This chain joins TRBV9 and TRBJ1-4, with D possibly matching TRBD1 (5 bases). Trimming shortened V by 0 bases and J by 7 bases, and 10 bases separated the two germline ends. The germline V gene has CDR1 SGDLS and CDR2 YYNGEE. CDR3 length: 14 amino acids.

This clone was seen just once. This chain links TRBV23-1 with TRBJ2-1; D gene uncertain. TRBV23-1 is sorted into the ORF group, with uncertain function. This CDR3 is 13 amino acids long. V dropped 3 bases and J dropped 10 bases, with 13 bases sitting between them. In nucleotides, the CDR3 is TGCGCCAGCAGTCACCCGGACCGACTGGAGCAGTTCTTC. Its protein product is CASSHPDRLEQFF.

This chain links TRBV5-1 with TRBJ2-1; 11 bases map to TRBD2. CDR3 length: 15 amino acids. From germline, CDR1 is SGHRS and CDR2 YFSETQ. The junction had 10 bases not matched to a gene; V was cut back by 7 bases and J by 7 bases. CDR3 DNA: TGCGCCAGCTCCCCACTAGCGGGGGTGGGTAATGAGCAGTTCTTC. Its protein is CASSPLAGVGNEQFF.

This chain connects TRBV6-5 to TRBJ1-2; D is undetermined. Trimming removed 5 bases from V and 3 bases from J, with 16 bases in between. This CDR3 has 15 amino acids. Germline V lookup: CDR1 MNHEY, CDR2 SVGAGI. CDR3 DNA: TGTGCCAGCAGTCCCACCGGACGGGAAGACTATGGCTACACCTTC. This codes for CASSPTGREDYGYTF.

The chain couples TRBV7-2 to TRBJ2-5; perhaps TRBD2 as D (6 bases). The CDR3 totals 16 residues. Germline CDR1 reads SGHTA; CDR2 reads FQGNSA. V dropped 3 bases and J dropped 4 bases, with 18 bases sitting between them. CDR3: CASSFGAPQEGETQYF. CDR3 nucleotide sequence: TGTGCCAGCAGCTTCGGGGCGCCCCAGGAGGGAGAGACCCAGTACTTC.

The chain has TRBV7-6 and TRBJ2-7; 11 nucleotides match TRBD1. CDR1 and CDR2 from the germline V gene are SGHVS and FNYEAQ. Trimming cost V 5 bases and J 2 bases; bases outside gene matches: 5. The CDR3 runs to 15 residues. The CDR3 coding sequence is TGTGCCAGCAGCCCGAGGGGACAGGGGGCCTACGAGCAGTACTTC. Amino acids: CASSPRGQGAYEQYF.

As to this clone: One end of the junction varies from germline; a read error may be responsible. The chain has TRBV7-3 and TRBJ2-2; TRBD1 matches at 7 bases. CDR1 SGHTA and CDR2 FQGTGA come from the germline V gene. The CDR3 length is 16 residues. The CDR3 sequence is CASSQVGGRSTGKLFF. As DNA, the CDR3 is TGTGCCAGCAGCCAAGTAGGGGGCCGGAGTACCGGGAAGCTGTTTTTT.

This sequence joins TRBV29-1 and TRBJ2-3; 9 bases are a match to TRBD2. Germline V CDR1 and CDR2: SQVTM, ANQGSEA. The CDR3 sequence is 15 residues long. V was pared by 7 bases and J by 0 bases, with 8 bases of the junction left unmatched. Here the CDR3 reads CSAMTSGASTDTQYF. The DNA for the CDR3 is TGCAGCGCCATGACTAGCGGTGCTAGCACAGATACGCAGTATTTT.

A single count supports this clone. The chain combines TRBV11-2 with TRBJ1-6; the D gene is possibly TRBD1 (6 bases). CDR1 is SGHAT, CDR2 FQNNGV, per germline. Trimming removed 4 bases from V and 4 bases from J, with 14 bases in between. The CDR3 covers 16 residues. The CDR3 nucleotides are TGTGCCAGCAGCTCCCAGGGACACAAATATAATTCACCCCTCCACTTT. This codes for CASSSQGHKYNSPLHF.

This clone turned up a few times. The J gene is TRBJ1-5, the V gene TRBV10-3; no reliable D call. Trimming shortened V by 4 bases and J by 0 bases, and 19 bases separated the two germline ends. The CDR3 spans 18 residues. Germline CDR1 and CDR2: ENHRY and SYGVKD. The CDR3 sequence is CAISASLMGGDSNQPQHF. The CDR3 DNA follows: TGTGCCATCAGTGCCTCGTTGATGGGTGGTGATAGCAATCAGCCCCAGCATTTT.

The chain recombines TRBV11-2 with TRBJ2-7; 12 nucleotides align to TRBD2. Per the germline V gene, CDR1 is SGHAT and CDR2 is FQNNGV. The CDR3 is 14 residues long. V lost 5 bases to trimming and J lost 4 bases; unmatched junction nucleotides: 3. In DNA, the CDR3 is TGTGCCAGCAGCGGCGGGACTAGCGGGTACGAGCAGTACTTC. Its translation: CASSGGTSGYEQYF.